These 25 T cell receptor beta chains came from one sample sequenced in a study of blood T cell repertoires in COVID-19 (dated by TCRdb to 2018 to 2021). The method behind the library was the immunoSEQ multiplex PCR assay. Not all clones reach the TCRdb copy of this immuneACCESS table, which keeps in-frame sequences only. Checked studies attribute under half of the gap to unresolved V genes and leave the rest unexplained. This sample holds 150,000 to 160,000 clones; roughly nine tenths were observed only once. The ten largest clones capture around 14% of the sample. Sequencing used peripheral blood. Receptor source: a woman between 40 and 55 years old with acute or convalescent COVID-19.

The rearrangement links TRBV23-1 to TRBJ2-3; D is undetermined. TRBV23-1 is marked as an open reading frame, function uncertain. Trimming took off 3 bases at V and 4 bases at J, with 11 bases between the two ends. The CDR3 contains 14 residues. CDR3 amino acids: CASSQTTAADTQYF. DNA for the CDR3: TGCGCCAGCAGTCAGACGACGGCGGCAGATACGCAGTATTTT.

The rearrangement uses TRBV19 and TRBJ1-1, with 8 bases that match TRBD1. Germline V gene data show CDR1 as LNHDA and CDR2 as SQIVND (reference sequence). The CDR3 is 16 amino acids. With V trimmed by 3 bases and J by 2 bases, 8 bases remained unmatched. The CDR3 DNA reads TGTGCCAGTAGTATTCAGGGGACAGGAGGAAACACTGAAGCTTTCTTT. Encoded protein: CASSIQGTGGNTEAFF. The whole variable domain, remainder taken from reference TRBV19 and TRBJ1-1, is DGGITQSPKYLFRKEGQNVTLSCEQNLNHDAMYWYRQDPGQGLRLIYYSQIVNDFQKGDIAEGYSVSREKKESFPLTVTSAQKNPTAFYLCASSIQGTGGNTEAFFGQGTRLTVV.

The chain employs TRBV7-2 and TRBJ2-7; 14 bases fit TRBD2. This CDR3 is built from 19 residues. J gave up 0 bases and V 5 bases, and 12 bases lay outside the gene matches. Germline values: CDR1 SGHTA, CDR2 FQGNSA. As DNA, the CDR3 is TGTGCCAGCAGCGGGACGGGACTAGCGGGGGCACCGCGCTCCTACGAGCAGTACTTC. Its protein is CASSGTGLAGAPRSYEQYF.

This clone was picked up one time. The J gene is TRBJ2-7, the V gene TRBV5-6; 7 nucleotides match TRBD2. The CDR3 sequence is 14 residues long. V dropped 5 bases and J dropped 4; count of bases not matched to a gene: 9. Germline values: CDR1 SGHDT, CDR2 YYEEEE. Here the CDR3 reads CASSFGGGLYEQYF. The CDR3, as DNA: TGTGCCAGCAGTTTCGGGGGAGGGCTGTACGAGCAGTACTTC.

V is TRBV24-1 and J is TRBJ2-7; 7 nucleotides align to TRBD1. Germline V gene data show CDR1 as KGHDR and CDR2 as SFDVKD. The CDR3 contains 15 residues. J was trimmed by 2 bases and V by 4 bases; bases with no gene match: 7. The CDR3 region is CATSEEPGQPYEQYF. The CDR3 bases are TGTGCCACCAGTGAGGAACCGGGACAGCCCTACGAGCAGTACTTC.

The J gene is TRBJ1-2, the V gene TRBV25-1; 8 bases fit TRBD1. Germline values: CDR1 MGHDK, CDR2 SYGVNS. V trimming: 1 base; J trimming: 3 bases; junction bases outside the gene matches: 4. This CDR3 spans 15 amino acids. The CDR3 is CASSEFQGADYGYTF. CDR3 bases: TGTGCCAGCAGTGAATTCCAGGGGGCGGACTATGGCTACACCTTC.

The V and J genes are TRBV7-6 and TRBJ1-4, with 11 bases lining up with TRBD1. The CDR3 has 16 residues. Germline CDR1 is SGHVS and CDR2 is FNYEAQ. V lost 3 bases and J lost 8; bases outside the gene matches: 8. The CDR3 loop is CASSFGQGALKEKLFF. The CDR3 bases are TGTGCCAGCAGCTTTGGACAGGGGGCGCTTAAGGAAAAACTGTTTTTT.

The chain links TRBV7-8 to TRBJ2-2, with no clear D. V was cut by 1 base and J by 7 bases, with 13 bases left in between. The CDR3 totals 15 residues. Germline lookup yields CDR1 SGHVS and CDR2 FQNEAQ. In DNA, the CDR3 is TGTGCCAGCAGCTTAGAATCTTTGAGGTTCGGGGAGCTGTTTTTT. It yields the protein CASSLESLRFGELFF.

The CDR3 nucleotides are TGTGCCAGCAGCGCCGGGATGGCAGACGAACCAAACTACGAGCAGTACTTC. Translated, it gives CASSAGMADEPNYEQYF. V is TRBV13 and J is TRBJ2-7, with a tentative D call TRBD2 (5 bases). Deletions cut 5 bases from V and 3 bases from J, with 23 bases between. The CDR3 contains 17 residues. Germline V CDR1 and CDR2: PRHDT, FYEKMQ (reference sequence).

The chain combines TRBV9 with TRBJ2-3, with 7 bases that match TRBD2. This CDR3 comprises 16 residues. The J segment lost 1 base and the V segment lost 0 bases, leaving 5 bases of the junction unmatched. Germline values: CDR1 SGDLS, CDR2 YYNGEE. The CDR3 is CASSVVTSRGTDTQYF. The DNA of the CDR3 is TGTGCCAGCAGCGTAGTGACTAGCAGGGGCACAGATACGCAGTATTTT. Full variable domain (rest looked up from reference TRBV9 and TRBJ2-3): DSGVTQTPKHLITATGQRVTLRCSPRSGDLSVYWYQQSLDQGLQFLIQYYNGEERAKGNILERFSAQQFPDLHSELNLSSLELGDSALYFCASSVVTSRGTDTQYFGPGTRLTVL.

This chain uses TRBV11-2 with TRBJ1-2; 7 nucleotides match TRBD1. The CDR3 spans 13 residues. From germline, CDR1 is SGHAT and CDR2 FQNNGV. V was pared by 5 bases and J by 8 bases, with 8 bases of the junction left unmatched. CDR3 bases: TGTGCCAGCAGCCTGACTACAGGGGTGGGCTACACCTTC. It codes for CASSLTTGVGYTF.

The chain joins TRBV28 to TRBJ1-2; 8 bases agree with TRBD1. The CDR3 contains 13 residues. Germline loops: CDR1 MDHEN, CDR2 SYDVKM. V was clipped by 10 bases and J by 2 bases; unmatched bases: 6. The CDR3 nucleotides read TGTGCCACCCGCAGACAGGGGAACTATGGCTACACCTTC. It encodes CATRRQGNYGYTF.

This clone was recorded once. The chain uses TRBV18 and TRBJ2-7; a weak D match, TRBD2 (7 bases). V was cut by 2 bases and J by 2 bases, with 10 bases left in between. Germline CDR1 and CDR2: KGHSH and LQKENI. CDR3 length: 14 amino acids. CDR3 in amino acids: CASSPGGGAYEQYF. As DNA, the CDR3 is TGTGCCAGCTCACCAGGGGGGGGCGCCTACGAGCAGTACTTC.

V is TRBV5-6 and J is TRBJ2-3, with TRBD1 matching over 9 bases. V lost 6 bases and J lost 2; bases outside the gene matches: 7. The germline V gene encodes CDR1 SGHDT and CDR2 YYEEEE. This CDR3 is built from 15 residues. CDR3: CASTARTGDTDTQYF. The CDR3 DNA reads TGTGCCAGCACCGCTCGGACAGGGGACACAGATACGCAGTATTTT.

This chain connects TRBV5-1 to TRBJ2-7; tentative D call: TRBD2 (6 bases). Germline V gene sequence: CDR1 SGHRS, CDR2 YFSETQ. The CDR3 totals 16 residues. V gave up 0 bases and J gave up 7 bases, with 20 bases separating them. The CDR3 here is CASSLAMGSGVGEQYF. CDR3 DNA: TGCGCCAGCAGCTTGGCCATGGGTAGCGGCGTGGGTGAGCAGTACTTC.

The rearrangement links TRBV7-9 to TRBJ2-3, with 12 bases identical to TRBD2. CDR1 is SEHNR, CDR2 FQNEAQ, per germline (reference sequence). This CDR3 spans 17 amino acids. Losses at the gene ends were 5 bases for V and 2 bases for J; bases not matched to a gene: 8. The CDR3 loop is CASSLRGLAGNTDTQYF. The CDR3 nucleotides read TGTGCCAGCAGCCTCCGCGGACTAGCGGGGAACACAGATACGCAGTATTTT. The entire variable domain, with the rest obtained from reference TRBV7-9 and TRBJ2-3, is as follows: DTGVSQNPRHKITKRGQNVTFRCDPISEHNRLYWYRQTLGQGPEFLTYFQNEAQLEKSRLLSDRFSAERPKGSFSTLEIQRTEQGDSAMYLCASSLRGLAGNTDTQYFGPGTRLTVL.

J is TRBJ2-7 and V is TRBV11-2, with 8 bases identical to TRBD2. Per germline, CDR1 SGHAT and CDR2 FQNNGV. This CDR3 is built from 14 residues. The junction had 5 bases not matched to a gene; V was cut back by 3 bases and J by 4 bases. The CDR3: CASSFNSGIYEQYF. The DNA of the CDR3 is TGTGCCAGCAGCTTTAATAGCGGGATTTACGAGCAGTACTTC.

V is TRBV7-3 and J is TRBJ2-6; 8 bases line up with TRBD1. CDR3 size: 20 residues. Germline trimming cut 3 bases from V and 1 base from J; bases unmatched to any gene: 14. CDR1 and CDR2 from the germline V gene are SGHTA and FQGTGA. The CDR3 protein is CASSFVPPGQDLSGANVLTF. DNA of the CDR3: TGTGCCAGCAGCTTCGTTCCCCCGGGACAGGACCTATCTGGGGCCAACGTCCTGACTTTC.

This clone was counted a single time. This CDR3 is CASSRGPTSYEQYF. The CDR3 DNA follows: TGTGCCAGCAGCAGGGGCCCTACGTCCTACGAGCAGTACTTC. The chain is built from TRBV25-1 and TRBJ2-7, with D tentatively TRBD1 (6 bases). The V and J ends lost 6 bases and 1 base respectively, with 13 bases between them. Germline V gene sequence: CDR1 MGHDK, CDR2 SYGVNS. This CDR3 region has 14 residues.

This CDR3 is CASSLAGGIDNSPLHF. CDR3 nucleotide sequence: TGCGCCAGCAGCTTGGCTGGGGGGATCGATAATTCACCCCTCCACTTT. The rearrangement links TRBV5-1 to TRBJ1-6; D might be TRBD1 (5 bases). The length of the CDR3 is 16 residues. CDR1 is SGHRS and CDR2 is YFSETQ in the germline V gene. Trimming took 0 bases from V and 5 from J, leaving 12 bases between them. The full variable domain, rest sourced from reference TRBV5-1 and TRBJ1-6, is KAGVTQTPRYLIKTRGQQVTLSCSPISGHRSVSWYQQTPGQGLQFLFEYFSETQRNKGNFPGRFSGRQFSNSRSEMNVSTLELGDSALYLCASSLAGGIDNSPLHFGNGTRLTVT.

The chain links TRBV19 to TRBJ2-1, with 9 nucleotides matching TRBD2. Germline CDR1 LNHDA, CDR2 SQIVND (reference sequence). CDR3 length: 17 amino acids. Unmatched junction bases numbered 17, after V lost 8 bases and J lost 6 bases. The CDR3 DNA follows: TGTGCCAGTTCTAAGAGAGGCGGGAGGGCCTTTCTCAATGAGCAGTTCTTC. Translating gives CASSKRGGRAFLNEQFF.

This chain joins TRBV7-9 and TRBJ2-1; 8 bases are shared with TRBD1. CDR3 length: 16 residues. In germline, CDR1 is SEHNR, CDR2 FQNEAQ (reference sequence). J lost 7 bases, V lost 5 bases, and 13 bases had no gene match. The CDR3 sequence is CASSATRDRKGNEQFF. For the CDR3, the DNA is TGTGCCAGCAGCGCCACACGGGACAGGAAGGGGAATGAGCAGTTCTTC. The variable domain in full, completed from reference TRBV7-9 and TRBJ2-1, reads DTGVSQNPRHKITKRGQNVTFRCDPISEHNRLYWYRQTLGQGPEFLTYFQNEAQLEKSRLLSDRFSAERPKGSFSTLEIQRTEQGDSAMYLCASSATRDRKGNEQFFGPGTRLTVL.

The chain couples TRBV5-1 to TRBJ1-4, with D maybe TRBD1 (5 bases). This CDR3 is built from 14 residues. Between the trimmed V and J ends, which lost 0 bases and 5 bases, there was a span of 8 bases. The germline V gene encodes CDR1 SGHRS and CDR2 YFSETQ. DNA for the CDR3: TGCGCCAGCAGCTTGGGACAGAACAATGAAAAACTGTTTTTT. The encoded protein is CASSLGQNNEKLFF.

This clone was seen more than once but under ten times. The rearrangement joins TRBV28 to TRBJ1-5, with 8 bases lining up with TRBD1. V lost 6 bases to trimming and J lost 2 bases; unmatched junction nucleotides: 9. The V gene's germline CDR1 is MDHEN and CDR2 SYDVKM. The CDR3 has 16 residues. This CDR3 is CASRGVLDRGNQPQHF. Written as DNA, the CDR3 is TGTGCCAGCAGGGGGGTTCTGGACAGGGGCAATCAGCCCCAGCATTTT. Complete variable domain (other parts from reference TRBV28 and TRBJ1-5): DVKVTQSSRYLVKRTGEKVFLECVQDMDHENMFWYRQDPGLGLRLIYFSYDVKMKEKGDIPEGYSVSREKKERFSLILESASTNQTSMYLCASRGVLDRGNQPQHFGDGTRLSIL.

The chain recombines TRBV27 with TRBJ1-5; the D gene is possibly TRBD1 (6 bases). The CDR3 covers 14 residues. Germline V gene lookup returns CDR1 MNHEY and CDR2 SMNVEV (reference sequence). Trimming took 3 bases from V and 4 from J, leaving 10 bases between them. The CDR3 sequence: CASSFRTANQPQHF. The CDR3, as DNA: TGTGCCAGCAGTTTCCGGACAGCTAATCAGCCCCAGCATTTT.